A single sample is the source of the 30 T cell receptor beta chains below, sequenced in a study of blood T cells in healthy people across ages. Combining a sample-barcoded 5' primer with a J-beta primer mix, a second PCR ran for roughly 7 to 11 cycles. MiXCR, applied by TCRdb to the 5' RACE reads, yields one record per CDR3 protein. The sample holds more than 650,000 distinct CDR3 sequences, approximately 24% seen once. This sample was also put to use in a study of T cells of mothers and their children.

Material: blood. The source of these receptors is a boy aged 10-17 years in good health.

The rearrangement links TRBV28 to TRBJ2-7; D may be TRBD1 or TRBD2 (5 bases each). Per germline, CDR1 MDHEN and CDR2 SYDVKM. Trimming removed 8 bases from V and 5 bases from J, with 25 bases in between. This CDR3 comprises 16 residues. Written as DNA, the CDR3 is TGTGCCAGCGGCATGGGGAGAGTCGGGGCGCGGGACGAGCAGTACTTC. It translates to CASGMGRVGARDEQYF.

The chain is built from TRBV10-1 and TRBJ1-2; D is perhaps TRBD1 (5 bases). The V gene's germline CDR1 is WNHNN and CDR2 SYGVQD (reference sequence). The length of the CDR3 is 15 residues. The ends were cut back, 1 base at V and 6 bases at J, with 15 bases in the middle. The CDR3 here is CASSEFRTPTDGYTF. CDR3 nucleotides: TGCGCCAGCAGTGAGTTTCGGACACCTACGGATGGCTACACCTTC.

This clonotype turned up a few times. The gene calls are TRBV12-3 or TRBV12-4 and TRBJ1-5, with D hard to call. The CDR3 consists of 13 residues. The germline V and J ends were trimmed by 3 bases and 4 bases, with 7 bases remaining between them. This CDR3 is CASSFSENQPQHF. CDR3 DNA: TGTGCCAGCAGTTTTAGCGAGAATCAGCCCCAGCATTTT.

The J gene is TRBJ2-7, the V gene TRBV20-1; D tentatively reads TRBD1 or TRBD2 (5 bases each). The germline V gene encodes CDR1 DFQATT and CDR2 SNEGSKA (reference sequence). The CDR3 extends over 13 amino acids. The ends were cut back, 4 bases at V and 3 bases at J, with 13 bases in the middle. DNA of the CDR3: TGCAGTGCTAAAAGCAAGGGGAGCTACGAGCAGTACTTC. It codes for CSAKSKGSYEQYF.

This sequence joins TRBV12-3 or TRBV12-4 and TRBJ2-1; 8 nucleotides align to TRBD2. The DNA end lines up better with TRBJ2-7; the J call may be wrong. The CDR3 has 16 residues. The CDR3 DNA follows: TGTGCCAGCAGTTTCCGCGGGGGGCAGCACAACTACGAGCAGTACTTC. Translating gives CASSFRGGQHNYEQYF.

In its sample, this clonotype was seen a few times. The gene calls are TRBV12-3 or TRBV12-4 and TRBJ2-3; the D is unclear. This CDR3 has 14 amino acids. V lost 5 bases and J lost 4, with 13 bases in between. CDR3 coding DNA: TGTGCCAGCAGTCCAGTGGCGATAGCAGATACGCAGTATTTT. Translation gives CASSPVAIADTQYF.

This clonotype came up a few times. The V call is TRBV28, the J call TRBJ2-5; a weak D match, TRBD2 (5 bases). V shed 6 bases and J shed 4 bases, with 21 bases lying between them. The CDR3 runs to 16 residues. In germline, CDR1 is MDHEN, CDR2 SYDVKM. CDR3 in DNA: TGTGCCAGCAGAATCGCTACCCGGGGTGGGAGAGAGACCCAGTACTTC. Translation: CASRIATRGGRETQYF.

This clonotype was seen a few times. The chain is built from TRBV5-1 and TRBJ2-5; D might be TRBD1 or TRBD2, each matching 5 bases. The DNA end favors TRBJ2-7, so the J call may be wrong. CDR3 length: 16 amino acids. Germline V gives CDR1 SGHRS, CDR2 YFSETQ. CDR3 DNA: TGCGCCAGCAGCTTGGAAGAGGGGACGGACATCTACGAGCAGTACTTC. It codes for CASSLEEGTDIYEQYF.

Only a few counts were recorded for this clonotype. The rearrangement uses TRBV6-4 and TRBJ1-3, with TRBD1 matching 7 bases. Germline CDR1 MRHNA, CDR2 SNTAGT. This CDR3 has 12 amino acids. Trimming cost V 11 bases and J 2 bases; bases outside gene matches: 3. The chain's CDR3 is CAAQGAGNTIYF. The CDR3 DNA sequence: TGTGCCGCCCAGGGGGCTGGAAACACCATATATTTT.

The chain uses TRBV20-1 and TRBJ2-7; D gene unclear. Trimming took off 5 bases at V and 0 bases at J, with 17 bases between the two ends. The CDR3 has 15 amino acids. The germline V gene has CDR1 DFQATT and CDR2 SNEGSKA (reference sequence). The DNA of the CDR3 is TGCAGTGCTGAGCCCTTCTCGCGGAGCTCCTACGAGCAGTACTTC. Protein sequence: CSAEPFSRSSYEQYF.

This sequence joins TRBV6-6 and TRBJ1-4, with TRBD1 matching over 9 bases. The junction had 3 bases not matched to a gene; V was cut back by 2 bases and J by 5 bases. Per the germline V gene, CDR1 is MNHNY and CDR2 is SVGAGI (reference sequence). This CDR3 contains 15 residues. The CDR3 is CASSYGTGRNEKLFF. The CDR3, as DNA: TGTGCCAGCAGTTACGGGACAGGGAGAAATGAAAAACTGTTTTTT.

This clonotype has only a few counts. The chain employs TRBV12-3 or TRBV12-4 and TRBJ1-2; D call uncertain. The V and J ends lost 6 bases and 7 bases respectively, with 15 bases between them. The length of the CDR3 is 13 residues. CDR3 in DNA: TGTGCCAGCAGAATGCGCAAGGAGGGTGGCTACACCTTC. It codes for CASRMRKEGGYTF.

This chain uses TRBV15 with TRBJ1-4; no clear D. Germline V gene sequence: CDR1 LNHNV, CDR2 YYDKDF (reference sequence). The CDR3 totals 12 residues. V was trimmed by 6 bases and J by 6 bases, leaving 8 bases between them. CDR3 DNA sequence: TGTGCCACCAGTAGTCAAGATGAAAAACTGTTTTTT. Amino acids: CATSSQDEKLFF. Filled out from reference TRBV15 and TRBJ1-4, the complete variable domain reads DAMVIQNPRYQVTQFGKPVTLSCSQTLNHNVMYWYQQKSSQAPKLLFHYYDKDFNNEADTPDNFQSRRPNTSFCFLDIRSPGLGDTAMYLCATSSQDEKLFFGSGTQLSVL.

With regard to this clonotype: The junction does not match germline at one end; this may be a read error. The CDR3 sequence is CATSRGAIPEKRFF. The CDR3 nucleotides read TGTGCCACCAGCAGAGGGGCCATACCAGAAAAACGGTTTTTT. The rearrangement links TRBV15 to TRBJ1-4, with D unresolved. The CDR3 runs 14 residues. CDR1 and CDR2 (germline): LNHNV, YYDKDF (reference sequence).

There are a few counts of this clonotype. The chain employs TRBV5-1 and TRBJ2-1; tentative D call: TRBD2 (6 bases). The length of the CDR3 is 14 residues. The ends were cut back, 0 bases at V and 10 bases at J, with 14 bases in the middle. CDR1 is SGHRS, CDR2 YFSETQ, per germline. CDR3 DNA: TGCGCCAGCAGCTTGGGGGGTCGGGGGAACGAGCAGTTCTTC. It yields the protein CASSLGGRGNEQFF.

This clonotype was picked up a small number of times. V and J are TRBV5-1 and TRBJ2-2; D possibly uses TRBD1 or TRBD2 (5 bases each). The V gene's germline CDR1 is SGHRS and CDR2 YFSETQ. The V and J ends lost 1 base and 9 bases respectively, with 10 bases between them. This CDR3 region has 13 residues. The CDR3 DNA reads TGCGCCAGCAGCTTGTCGAGGGGCCGGGAGCTGTTTTTT. Translating it yields CASSLSRGRELFF.

The CDR3 spells CASSLRTAVLFF. Written as DNA, the CDR3 is TGTGCCAGCAGTTTAAGGACAGCAGTGCTGTTTTTT. V is TRBV12-3 or TRBV12-4 and J is TRBJ1-4; D might be TRBD1 (6 bases). This CDR3 is built from 12 residues. The ends were cut back, 2 bases at V and 14 bases at J, with 12 bases in the middle.

In its sample, this clonotype was seen a few times. The chain is built from TRBV20-1 and TRBJ2-3; D perhaps matches TRBD1 (6 bases). Germline assignment: CDR1 DFQATT and CDR2 SNEGSKA (reference sequence). CDR3 length: 16 residues. Trimming left V 3 bases short and J 1 base short, with 17 bases between. As DNA, the CDR3 is TGCAGTGCTAGCCCGAGAGGGGGTTACCGCACAGATACGCAGTATTTT. Its protein product is CSASPRGGYRTDTQYF.

The V gene is TRBV4-1, the J gene TRBJ1-5; D unresolved. Trimming removed 5 bases at V and 2 bases at J, with 13 bases between. This CDR3 spans 15 amino acids. CDR1 and CDR2 from the germline V gene are MGHRA and YSYEKL. This chain's CDR3 is CASSSTPAGNQPQHF. The CDR3 nucleotides read TGCGCCAGCAGCTCGACACCCGCGGGCAATCAGCCCCAGCATTTT.

The V gene is TRBV6-2 or TRBV6-3, the J gene TRBJ2-5; D is undetermined. V dropped 2 bases and J dropped 0 bases, with 7 bases sitting between them. The CDR3 spans 14 residues. Germline V gives CDR1 MNHEY, CDR2 SVGEGT. The CDR3 DNA is TGTGCCAGCAGTTACCCCCGTAACCAAGAGACCCAGTACTTC. Protein sequence: CASSYPRNQETQYF.

This clonotype has a single count. The chain combines TRBV6-1 with TRBJ2-5; TRBD1 is a possible D gene (6 bases). Germline V gene data show CDR1 as MNHNS and CDR2 as SASEGT. The V end lost 7 bases, the J end lost 11 bases, and 23 bases lay between the germline ends. This CDR3 is built from 14 residues. The CDR3 spells CASINLVAPGEQYF. The CDR3 DNA reads TGTGCCAGCATCAACCTCGTGGCTCCAGGGGAGCAGTACTTC.

The V call is TRBV10-3, the J call TRBJ1-2; TRBD1 aligns across 10 bases. The CDR3 spans 14 residues. V shed 6 bases and J 6 bases; nucleotides not matched to a gene: 7. Germline CDR1 and CDR2: ENHRY and SYGVKD. CDR3 sequence: CAIRGTGAGNGYTF. The CDR3 region has the DNA TGTGCCATCAGGGGGACAGGGGCAGGGAATGGCTACACCTTC.

This clonotype was seen more than once but under ten times. The V gene is TRBV27, the J gene TRBJ2-7, with a tentative D call TRBD1 (6 bases). The V end lost 0 bases, the J end lost 3 bases, and 15 bases lay between the germline ends. Germline V gene sequence: CDR1 MNHEY, CDR2 SMNVEV (reference sequence). This CDR3 is built from 16 residues. The CDR3 DNA sequence: TGTGCCAGCAGTTTATCGCGGAGGACAGCCTTCTACGAGCAGTACTTC. This gives the protein CASSLSRRTAFYEQYF.

This clonotype was found once. This rearrangement joins TRBV13 to TRBJ2-7, with 7 bases lining up with TRBD1. V shed 3 bases, J shed 6 bases, and the junction held 8 bases outside the gene matches. The CDR3 extends over 14 amino acids. Germline assignment: CDR1 PRHDT and CDR2 FYEKMQ (reference sequence). CDR3 DNA: TGTGCCAGCAGCTTGGGTTACAGGGACAGCGAGCAGTACTTC. Translating it yields CASSLGYRDSEQYF.

This chain connects TRBV9 to TRBJ2-1; 10 bases agree with TRBD2. Germline V gives CDR1 SGDLS, CDR2 YYNGEE. With 3 bases clipped from V and 3 bases from J, the junction kept 3 bases outside the gene matches. This CDR3 comprises 15 residues. The CDR3 reads CASSATSGHYNEQFF. Written as DNA, the CDR3 is TGTGCCAGCAGCGCGACTAGCGGGCACTACAATGAGCAGTTCTTC.

This chain uses TRBV4-1 with TRBJ2-5; 7 nucleotides align to TRBD2. The germline V gene has CDR1 MGHRA and CDR2 YSYEKL. V lost 1 base to trimming and J lost 1 base; unmatched junction nucleotides: 6. CDR3 size: 16 residues. CDR3 amino acids: CASSQGWGLLQETQYF. DNA for the CDR3: TGCGCCAGCAGCCAAGGATGGGGACTACTCCAAGAGACCCAGTACTTC.

This clonotype was observed a handful of times. The chain's CDR3 is CASSPYRGMDGYTF. The CDR3 region has the DNA TGTGCCAGCAGCCCATACAGGGGAATGGATGGCTACACCTTC. V usage is TRBV9 and J usage is TRBJ1-2, with TRBD1 matching over 7 bases. This CDR3 contains 14 residues. The V and J ends lost 4 bases and 6 bases, in that order; junction bases with no gene match: 9. The germline CDR1 and CDR2 sequences are SGDLS and YYNGEE.

CDR3 region: CASSHWGQTNEKLFF. Written as DNA, the CDR3 is TGTGCCAGCAGCCATTGGGGACAGACTAATGAAAAACTGTTTTTT. The chain combines TRBV3-1 with TRBJ1-4; 7 bases map to TRBD1. CDR1 is LGHDT and CDR2 is YNNKEL in the germline V gene (reference sequence). The CDR3 covers 15 residues. The junction had 3 bases not matched to a gene; V was cut back by 3 bases and J by 2 bases.

This clonotype has only a few counts. CDR3 bases: TGCGCCAGCAGCTTTCCTAGCGGGGGCTCACAAGAGACCCAGTACTTC. Residues: CASSFPSGGSQETQYF. J is TRBJ2-5 and V is TRBV5-1; 10 bases fit TRBD2. V was clipped by 2 bases and J by 2 bases; unmatched bases: 6. CDR1 and CDR2 from the germline V gene are SGHRS and YFSETQ. The CDR3 is 16 amino acids. The full variable domain, in which reference TRBV5-1 and TRBJ2-5 provide the parts outside the CDR3, is KAGVTQTPRYLIKTRGQQVTLSCSPISGHRSVSWYQQTPGQGLQFLFEYFSETQRNKGNFPGRFSGRQFSNSRSEMNVSTLELGDSALYLCASSFPSGGSQETQYFGPGTRLLVL.

This clonotype was found once. Mismatch with germline at one junction end may stem from a read error. V usage is TRBV12-3 or TRBV12-4 and J usage is TRBJ2-3; TRBD2 matches 8 bases. This CDR3 spans 12 amino acids. The CDR3 DNA follows: TGTGCCAGCAGTCTCCCCGGGGGACTAGTGGATTTT. This translates into CASSLPGGLVDF.